Below, 26 T cell receptor beta chains from the same sample are listed, as sequenced in a study of T cell responses to AZD1222 COVID-19 vaccine. TCRdb's table, derived via immunoSEQ multiplex PCR, lists solely in-frame clones and lacks some. In the table there are some 150,000 clones, approximately 88% of which are singletons. The sequences come from peripheral blood, collected on day 0 of AZD1222 vaccination. The source of these receptors is an adult in good health.

This clone showed up just once. The chain joins TRBV14 to TRBJ2-7; 11 bases line up with TRBD1. J gave up 7 bases and V 4 bases, and 6 bases lay outside the gene matches. The CDR3 has 14 residues. Per germline, CDR1 SGHDN and CDR2 FVKESK. CDR3 DNA sequence: TGTGCCAGCAGCCGGACAGGGGGCTGGAGAGAGCAGTACTTC. Translated, it gives CASSRTGGWREQYF.

This clone was counted once. This rearrangement joins TRBV19 to TRBJ1-1; the D is unclear. Trimming pared 3 bases from V and 5 bases from J, leaving 10 bases between. This CDR3 region has 13 residues. Germline V gene lookup returns CDR1 LNHDA and CDR2 SQIVND (reference sequence). CDR3 loop: CASSIQRRTEAFF. CDR3 bases: TGTGCCAGTAGTATCCAAAGGAGAACTGAAGCTTTCTTT.

The J gene is TRBJ2-1, the V gene TRBV2; D uncertain. V shed 7 bases and J shed 0 bases, with 19 bases lying between them. This CDR3 spans 17 amino acids. Germline V lookup: CDR1 SNHLY, CDR2 FYNNEI. This CDR3 reads CASTPNTLRSSYNEQFF. The CDR3 region has the DNA TGTGCCAGCACCCCCAACACCCTTAGGAGCTCCTACAATGAGCAGTTCTTC. Drawing the rest from reference TRBV2 and TRBJ2-1, the complete variable domain is EPEVTQTPSHQVTQMGQEVILRCVPISNHLYFYWYRQILGQKVEFLVSFYNNEISEKSEIFDDQFSVERPDGSNFTLKIRSTKLEDSAMYFCASTPNTLRSSYNEQFFGPGTRLTVL.

V usage is TRBV7-2 and J usage is TRBJ2-1, with D tentatively TRBD1 (5 bases). Trimming left V 5 bases short and J 0 bases short, with 17 bases between. Germline V lookup: CDR1 SGHTA, CDR2 FQGNSA. CDR3 size: 17 residues. Here the CDR3 DNA reads TGTGCCAGCAGCCTGGGGATAGGGGCCAGCTCCTACAATGAGCAGTTCTTC. It specifies CASSLGIGASSYNEQFF.

The V gene is TRBV20-1, the J gene TRBJ2-1; D assignment may be TRBD1 or TRBD2 (5 bases each). V gave up 3 bases and J gave up 6 bases, with 12 bases separating them. The CDR3 is 13 amino acids. CDR1 DFQATT and CDR2 SNEGSKA come from the germline V gene (reference sequence). CDR3 residues: CSASPGAGNEQFF. CDR3 in DNA: TGCAGTGCTAGTCCTGGGGCGGGCAATGAGCAGTTCTTC.

The rearrangement uses TRBV6-2 or TRBV6-3 and TRBJ1-1; D might be TRBD1 (5 bases). V was clipped by 4 bases and J by 0 bases, with 15 bases between them. This CDR3 is built from 16 residues. Germline CDR1 reads MNHEY; CDR2 reads SVGEGT. CDR3 sequence reads: CASSFNQDTLNTEAFF. Written as DNA, the CDR3 is TGTGCCAGCAGTTTTAATCAGGACACGCTGAACACTGAAGCTTTCTTT.

The chain couples TRBV6-1 to TRBJ2-1; possible D gene TRBD2, 6 bases. The V end lost 3 bases, the J end lost 4 bases, and 13 bases lay between the germline ends. Looked up from germline, CDR1 is MNHNS and CDR2 is SASEGT. The CDR3 length is 15 residues. DNA for the CDR3: TGTGCCAGCAGTGACGCGGGACTTGATTACAATGAGCAGTTCTTC. Encoded protein: CASSDAGLDYNEQFF.

The chain has TRBV7-8 and TRBJ2-7; TRBD1 matches 9 bases. Germline trimming cut 4 bases from V and 5 bases from J; bases unmatched to any gene: 9. CDR1 is SGHVS and CDR2 is FQNEAQ in the germline V gene. This CDR3 spans 15 amino acids. In nucleotides, the CDR3 is TGTGCCAGCAGCTCTCGGACAGGGGTTGAGAACGAGCAGTACTTC. This sequence encodes CASSSRTGVENEQYF.

V gene TRBV27 combines with J gene TRBJ2-1; possibly TRBD2 for D (6 bases). The germline V and J ends were trimmed by 3 bases and 4 bases, with 10 bases remaining between them. The CDR3 loop spans 14 amino acids. Germline CDR1 reads MNHEY; CDR2 reads SMNVEV (reference sequence). The CDR3 DNA is TGTGCCAGCAGTTTTAGCGGCCAATACAATGAGCAGTTCTTC. Encoded protein: CASSFSGQYNEQFF.

This clone was recorded once. V gene TRBV18 combines with J gene TRBJ2-7; D could derive from TRBD1 or TRBD2 (6 bases each). There are 14 residues in the CDR3. Per germline, CDR1 KGHSH and CDR2 LQKENI. The ends were cut back, 3 bases at V and 3 bases at J, with 12 bases in the middle. The CDR3 coding sequence is TGTGCCAGCTCACCGCGGGACACCAACTACGAGCAGTACTTC. It is translated as CASSPRDTNYEQYF.

The V gene is TRBV6-5, the J gene TRBJ1-1, with D perhaps TRBD1 (5 bases). The CDR3 is 14 residues long. The V end lost 4 bases, the J end lost 7 bases, and 16 bases lay between the germline ends. Germline loops: CDR1 MNHEY, CDR2 SVGAGI. The CDR3 nucleotides read TGTGCCAGCAGTTCCCGTCAGGGTTCGGGTGAAGCTTTCTTT. Protein product: CASSSRQGSGEAFF.

CDR3 protein: CASRTHGEPLYEQYF. CDR3 nucleotides: TGTGCCAGCAGGACCCACGGGGAACCCCTCTACGAGCAGTACTTC. The chain joins TRBV6-5 to TRBJ2-7; a possible D gene is TRBD2 (5 bases). Germline assignment: CDR1 MNHEY and CDR2 SVGAGI. With 6 bases removed from V and 3 bases from J, the gap between germline ends came to 18 bases. The CDR3 totals 15 residues.

This chain connects TRBV6-5 to TRBJ1-3; D is unclear. V lost 5 bases, J lost 3 bases, and 11 bases lay in between. The CDR3 sequence is 14 residues long. The germline CDR1 and CDR2 sequences are MNHEY and SVGAGI. The CDR3 protein is CASSPRALGNTIYF. The CDR3 DNA follows: TGTGCCAGCAGTCCCCGGGCACTTGGAAACACCATATATTTT.

The chain couples TRBV7-3 to TRBJ2-5; either TRBD1 or TRBD2 may supply D (6 bases each). With 5 bases removed from V and 4 bases from J, the gap between germline ends came to 17 bases. This CDR3 has 15 amino acids. Germline CDR1 and CDR2: SGHTA and FQGTGA. As DNA, the CDR3 is TGTGCCAGCAGCCCAAATACGGGGGCTGGAGAGACCCAGTACTTC. Its protein product is CASSPNTGAGETQYF.

V gene TRBV6-5 combines with J gene TRBJ1-2; 11 nucleotides match TRBD1. Germline V gene sequence: CDR1 MNHEY, CDR2 SVGAGI. This CDR3 is built from 14 residues. V shed 4 bases, J shed 4 bases, and the junction held 2 bases outside the gene matches. This CDR3 reads CASSSGTGGYGYTF. CDR3 nucleotides: TGTGCCAGCAGTTCCGGGACAGGGGGCTATGGCTACACCTTC.

In DNA form, the CDR3 reads TGTGCCAGTAGTATTTCCATCCCGGGACAGGTCCAAGAGACCCAGTACTTC. The encoded protein is CASSISIPGQVQETQYF. The rearrangement links TRBV19 to TRBJ2-5, with TRBD1 matching 8 bases. Germline trimming cut 3 bases from V and 1 base from J; bases unmatched to any gene: 10. CDR3 length equals 17 residues. The germline V gene encodes CDR1 LNHDA and CDR2 SQIVND (reference sequence).

The rearrangement uses TRBV11-2 and TRBJ2-3; D remains unclear. The V end lost 0 bases, the J end lost 0 bases, and 7 bases lay between the germline ends. The V gene's germline CDR1 is SGHAT and CDR2 FQNNGV. This CDR3 region has 15 residues. The CDR3 reads CASSLDPFSTDTQYF. CDR3 nucleotide sequence: TGTGCCAGCAGCTTAGACCCCTTTAGCACAGATACGCAGTATTTT.

The chain joins TRBV3-1 (or the pseudogene TRBV3-2) to TRBJ1-6; unclear D gene. From germline, CDR1 is LGHDT and CDR2 YNNKEL (reference sequence). Trimming stripped 3 bases from V and 10 bases from J, with 13 bases between. The CDR3 consists of 14 residues. CDR3 in amino acids: CASSQGIIGSPLHF. As DNA, the CDR3 is TGTGCCAGCAGCCAGGGCATTATAGGGTCACCCCTCCACTTT.

This clone was observed a single time. The gene calls are TRBV12-3 or TRBV12-4 and TRBJ1-2; 8 positions match TRBD1. The CDR3 length is 13 residues. The J segment lost 7 bases and the V segment lost 5 bases, leaving 6 bases of the junction unmatched. The CDR3 is CASSILDRAGYTF. The CDR3 DNA is TGTGCCAGCAGTATCCTGGACAGGGCTGGCTACACCTTC.

The V call is TRBV19, the J call TRBJ1-5; the D is unclear. Germline V gene sequence: CDR1 LNHDA, CDR2 SQIVND (reference sequence). Between the trimmed V and J ends, which lost 4 bases and 6 bases, there was a span of 7 bases. The CDR3 spans 12 residues. CDR3 residues: CASSTRVQPQHF. Written as DNA, the CDR3 is TGTGCCAGTAGTACCCGTGTTCAGCCCCAGCATTTT.

The genes are TRBV11-3 and TRBJ2-2; D call uncertain. Germline loops: CDR1 SGHNT, CDR2 YENEEA. This CDR3 has 12 residues. The V gene lost 1 base and the J gene lost 6 bases, with 3 bases spanning the gap. CDR3 sequence: CASSLGPGELFF. As DNA, the CDR3 is TGTGCCAGCAGCTTAGGACCCGGGGAGCTGTTTTTT.

This clone is a singleton in its sample. The chain carries TRBV6-1 and TRBJ2-4; possible D gene TRBD1, 5 bases. Germline V gives CDR1 MNHNS, CDR2 SASEGT. Between the trimmed V and J ends, which lost 3 bases and 7 bases, there was a span of 7 bases. This CDR3 is built from 12 residues. This chain's CDR3 is CASSDRVNIQYF. For the CDR3, the DNA is TGTGCCAGCAGTGACAGGGTGAACATTCAGTACTTC.

V and J are TRBV7-2 and TRBJ1-2; the D is unclear. CDR3 size: 15 residues. The germline V gene encodes CDR1 SGHTA and CDR2 FQGNSA. With 5 bases removed from V and 8 bases from J, the gap between germline ends came to 21 bases. Here the CDR3 DNA reads TGTGCCAGCAGCCCCCCCGGGATAAGAGAGGGAGGCTACACCTTC. Protein sequence: CASSPPGIREGGYTF.

The CDR3 region is CASSRPGPPVV. CDR3 bases: TGTGCCAGCAGTAGGCCGGGACCCCCAGTCGTC. The chain employs TRBV28 and TRBJ2-7; D could derive from TRBD1 or TRBD2 (5 bases each). Germline V lookup: CDR1 MDHEN, CDR2 SYDVKM. The CDR3 has 11 residues.

In this sample, this clone turned up once. The chain has TRBV7-8 and TRBJ2-1, with 10 positions matching TRBD2. The V and J ends lost 3 bases and 0 bases, in that order; junction bases with no gene match: 2. The CDR3 sequence is 16 residues long. Germline lookup yields CDR1 SGHVS and CDR2 FQNEAQ. The CDR3 is CASSFASGSSYNEQFF. The CDR3 coding sequence is TGTGCCAGCAGCTTTGCTAGCGGGAGCTCCTACAATGAGCAGTTCTTC.

The chain couples TRBV10-3 to TRBJ2-2; 7 bases match TRBD2. Germline CDR1 reads ENHRY; CDR2 reads SYGVKD. V lost 2 bases, J lost 5 bases, and 8 bases stayed unmatched. The CDR3 is 16 amino acids. The CDR3 bases are TGTGCCATCAGTGAGACCTCAGGGCGGGGGACCGGGGAGCTGTTTTTT. Protein product: CAISETSGRGTGELFF.